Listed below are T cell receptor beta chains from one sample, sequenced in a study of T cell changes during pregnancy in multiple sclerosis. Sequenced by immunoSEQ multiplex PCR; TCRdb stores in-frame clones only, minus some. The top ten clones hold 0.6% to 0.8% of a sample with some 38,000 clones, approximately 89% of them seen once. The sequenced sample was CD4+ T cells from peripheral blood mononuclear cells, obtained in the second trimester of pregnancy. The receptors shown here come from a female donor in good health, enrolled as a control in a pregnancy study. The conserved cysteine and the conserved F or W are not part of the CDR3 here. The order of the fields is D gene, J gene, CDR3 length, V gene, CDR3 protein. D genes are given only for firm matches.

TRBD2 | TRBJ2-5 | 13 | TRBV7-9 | ASSPRRREGETQY
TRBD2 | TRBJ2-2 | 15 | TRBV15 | ATSSSRASGVTGELF
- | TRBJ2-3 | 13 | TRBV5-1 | ASRRNRVSTDTQY
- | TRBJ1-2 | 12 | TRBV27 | ASRSLGRVYGYT
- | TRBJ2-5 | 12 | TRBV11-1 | ASSLRGRGETQY
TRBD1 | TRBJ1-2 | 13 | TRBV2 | ASSESRTGGYGYT
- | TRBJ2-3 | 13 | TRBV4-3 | ASSQDQVIGGTQY
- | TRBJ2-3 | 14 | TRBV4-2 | ASSQGPRGAGDTQY
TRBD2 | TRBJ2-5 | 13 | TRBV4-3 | ASSQDRGGIGTQY
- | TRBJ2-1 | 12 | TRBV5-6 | ASSLWGEYNEQF
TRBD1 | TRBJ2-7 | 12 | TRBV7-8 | ASSRTGDSYEQY
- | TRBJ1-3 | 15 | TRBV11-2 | ASSLEGATFSGNTIY
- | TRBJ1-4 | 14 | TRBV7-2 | ASSLMKGATNEKLF
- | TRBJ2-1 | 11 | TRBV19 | ASSIGGLNEQF
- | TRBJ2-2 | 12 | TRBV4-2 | ASSPPGVAGELF
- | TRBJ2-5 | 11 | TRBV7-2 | ASELSPQETQY
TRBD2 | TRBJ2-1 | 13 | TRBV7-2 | ASSFQLAGVDEQF
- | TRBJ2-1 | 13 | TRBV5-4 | ASSFRLTEHNEQF
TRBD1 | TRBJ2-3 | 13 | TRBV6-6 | ASSYRDRAKDTQY
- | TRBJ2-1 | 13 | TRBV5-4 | ASRFPWAGANEQF
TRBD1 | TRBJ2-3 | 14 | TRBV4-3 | ASSQFGQGQADTQY
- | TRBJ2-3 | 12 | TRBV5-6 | ASSSGLFRDTQY
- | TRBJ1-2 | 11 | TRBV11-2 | ASSRPGGYGYT
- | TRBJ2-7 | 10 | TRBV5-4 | ASSRGSYEQY
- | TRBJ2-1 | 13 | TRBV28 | ASSFPLNSYNEQF
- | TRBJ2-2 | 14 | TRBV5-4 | ASSSMDRRNTGELF
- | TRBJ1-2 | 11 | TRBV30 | AWRHRVDYGYT
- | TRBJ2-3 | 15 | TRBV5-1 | ASRRGGGGTSTDTQY
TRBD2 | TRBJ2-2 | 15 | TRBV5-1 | ASSSSSGGPGTGELF
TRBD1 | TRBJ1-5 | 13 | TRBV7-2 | ASSLGLGTAAPQH
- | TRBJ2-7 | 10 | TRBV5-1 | ASSEGTYEQY
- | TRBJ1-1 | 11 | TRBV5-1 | ASSRDGGAEAF
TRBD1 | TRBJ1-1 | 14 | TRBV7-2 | ASSPAAGQGRSGAF
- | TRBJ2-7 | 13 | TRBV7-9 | ASSSLTLNSYEQY
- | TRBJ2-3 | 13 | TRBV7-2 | ASSSTRTSTDTQY
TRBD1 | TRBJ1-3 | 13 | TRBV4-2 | ASSLGQASGNTIY
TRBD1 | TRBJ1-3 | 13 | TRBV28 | ASSSTGQGTNTIY
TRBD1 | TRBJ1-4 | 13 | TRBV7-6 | ASSLRTGENEKLF
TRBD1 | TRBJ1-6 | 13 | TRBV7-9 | ALGGTGTRDSPLH
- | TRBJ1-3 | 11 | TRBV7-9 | ASSLATGNTIY
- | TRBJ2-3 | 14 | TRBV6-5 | ASSYSTALGTDTQY
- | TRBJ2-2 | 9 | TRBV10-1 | ASSYGGELF
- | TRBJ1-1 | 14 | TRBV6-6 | ASSYGGGVGNTEAF
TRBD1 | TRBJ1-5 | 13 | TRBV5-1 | ASSLGQGGNQPQH
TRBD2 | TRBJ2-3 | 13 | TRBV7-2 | ASSPGGGITDTQY
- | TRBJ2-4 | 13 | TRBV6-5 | ASSPTFGAKNIQY
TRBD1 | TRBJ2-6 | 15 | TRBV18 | ASSPGTGNSGANVLT
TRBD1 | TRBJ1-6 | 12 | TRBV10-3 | AISGQGRNSPLH